This TCR beta chain came from a study of patients and donors after allogeneic stem cell transplantation. TCRdb reprocessed the RT-PCR reads via MiXCR and lists one record per CDR3 protein. Of hundreds of thousands of distinct CDR3 sequences in the sample, 13% to 15% were seen once. V lost 8 bases and J lost 8; bases outside the gene matches: 8. This CDR3 is built from 15 residues. CDR1 and CDR2 (germline): SGHRS, YFSETQ. This clonotype was sampled from a human donor who was either an allogeneic HSCT recipient or a stem cell or donor lymphocyte infusion donor (not recorded which). It is not recorded whose cells these are; they may come from a transplant donor. V and J are TRBV5-1 and TRBJ2-1; 15 bases are shared with TRBD2. Sequencing was carried out using blood, either unsorted or a sorted T cell fraction (not recorded which). CDR3 DNA sequence: TGCGCCAGTTGGACTAGCGGGGGGGCCATCCATGAGCAGTTCTTC. Protein sequence: CASWTSGGAIHEQFF.